This T cell receptor beta chain came from a study of control samples from healthy donors and cancer patients. Profiled with immunoSEQ multiplex PCR; TCRdb holds only in-frame clones, not every one. Here the sample spans about 58,000 clones, around 87% being singletons. The sequenced sample consisted of PBMCs. The receptor's source is a woman aged 60-75 years with lung cancer.

The CDR3 is CASIQGEGQPQHF. The CDR3 coding sequence is TGTGCCAGCATTCAGGGGGAGGGTCAGCCCCAGCATTTT. The rearrangement links TRBV28 to TRBJ1-5; 7 nucleotides align to TRBD1. The CDR3 is 13 amino acids. CDR1 MDHEN and CDR2 SYDVKM come from the germline V gene. V lost 7 bases to trimming and J lost 6 bases; unmatched junction nucleotides: 6.